This is a list of T cell receptor beta chains from one sample in a study of naive and memory T cell subsets. TCRdb processed the 5' RACE reads anew with MiXCR; each CDR3 protein has one entry. This sample has tens of thousands of distinct CDR3 sequences, with roughly 25% found just once. These receptors all come from a female donor in good health. Each CDR3 is given with its conserved first and last residue. D genes are given only for firm matches. Size values are once, few and many counts, or a class for expanded clones, and some rows have none.

TRBJ2-1 | few | TRBD2 | TRBV5-6 | TGTGCCAGCAGCTCGGGACTAGCGGGGTCGAGGGAGCAGTTCTTC | CASSSGLAGSREQFF
TRBJ2-7 | medium-sized | - | TRBV20-1 | TGCAGTGCTCAGTCGCCGGCACAGGCCTACGAGCAGTACTTC | CSAQSPAQAYEQYF
TRBJ2-1 | medium-sized | TRBD2 | TRBV6-1 | TGTGCCAGCAGTGAAGAAGCGGGGGGGCACAATGAGCAGTTCTTC | CASSEEAGGHNEQFF
TRBJ2-1 | - | - | TRBV29-1 | TGCAGCGTTGAAGATTGGGGGGCGCCGGAGCAGTTCTTC | CSVEDWGAPEQFF
TRBJ2-4 | once | TRBD1 | TRBV5-1 | TGCGCCAGCAGCACGAACCGGGACAGCTCCCGTGATGGCATTCAGTACTTC | CASSTNRDSSRDGIQYF
TRBJ1-1 | medium-sized | - | TRBV7-9 | TGTGCCAGCAGCCCTAGGACGAGCGGCCTTAACACTGAAGCTTTCTTT | CASSPRTSGLNTEAFF
TRBJ1-2 | many | - | TRBV6-6 | TGTGCCAGCAGTTACGGGCCGACGGGAGTGATTACCTATGGCTACACCTTC | CASSYGPTGVITYGYTF
TRBJ1-2 | - | - | TRBV12-3/TRBV12-4 | TGTGCCAGCAGTTTAACCACTCGGGGCTACACCTTC | CASSLTTRGYTF
TRBJ2-1 | once | - | TRBV10-3 | TGTGCCATCAGTGACCATGCGAGAAGCTCCTACAATGAGCAGATCTTC | CAISDHARSSYNEQIF
TRBJ2-1 | - | TRBD1 | TRBV5-1 | TGCGCCAGCAGCTCGGGACAGAACTACAATGAGCAGTTCTTC | CASSSGQNYNEQFF
TRBJ2-1 | few | - | TRBV20-1 | TGCAGTGCCGGCGGGACGGTCTACAATGAGCAGTTCTTC | CSAGGTVYNEQFF
TRBJ2-7 | - | TRBD2 | TRBV6-5 | TGTGCCAGCAGATCCTCAAACGGGGGGGCTGGTGAGCAGTACTTC | CASRSSNGGAGEQYF
TRBJ1-2 | - | - | TRBV15 | TGTGCCACCAGCAGAGATCGCACGTCCTACACTTATGGCTACACCTTC | CATSRDRTSYTYGYTF
TRBJ1-6 | - | - | TRBV6-2/TRBV6-3 | TGTGCCAGCAGTTACCGTCCGGGACGGCGGATTTACTCACCCCTCCACTTT | CASSYRPGRRIYSPLHF
TRBJ2-1 | many | TRBD1 | TRBV20-1 | TGCAGTGCCGGGACAGGGGATTACAATGAGCAGTTCTTC | CSAGTGDYNEQFF
TRBJ2-3 | - | - | TRBV29-1 | TGCAGCGTTGAAGATTCCCTTCCCCCGGATTGGGCGCAGTATTTT | CSVEDSLPPDWAQYF
TRBJ2-5 | - | TRBD2 | TRBV29-1 | TGCAGCGCGCGGCAGACTAGCGGGGGCCCACAAGAGACCCAGTACTTC | CSARQTSGGPQETQYF
TRBJ2-1 | many | TRBD2 | TRBV4-3 | TGCGCCAGCAGCCAAGATCTCCAGCGGGAGGTTCATAATGAGCAGTTCTTC | CASSQDLQREVHNEQFF
TRBJ2-7 | many | - | TRBV5-5 | TGTGCCAGCAGGGGGGAAGTATACGTCGAGCAGTACTTC | CASRGEVYVEQYF
TRBJ2-1 | many | TRBD1 | TRBV29-1 | TGCAGCGCTACTAGGGACAGGGGATTCTCGAATGAGCAGTTCTTC | CSATRDRGFSNEQFF
TRBJ2-7 | - | - | TRBV20-1 | TGCCATACAAAACTATGCGACGAGCAGTACTTC | CHTKLCDEQYF
TRBJ2-5 | - | - | TRBV29-1 | TGCAGCGCTCGGGGACCTCAAGAGACCCAGTACTTC | CSARGPQETQYF
TRBJ1-2 | many | - | TRBV7-9 | TGTGCCAGCAGCTTAGTTAGGGATGGCTACACCTTC | CASSLVRDGYTF
TRBJ2-3 | few | - | TRBV5-4 | TGTGCCAGCAGCGTGGGGGGGCCGGTAGATACGCAGTATTTT | CASSVGGPVDTQYF
TRBJ2-7 | - | - | TRBV20-1 | TGCAGTGCTAGAGATCAACAAAATACGAGAGAGCAGTACTTC | CSARDQQNTREQYF
TRBJ2-1 | many | - | TRBV20-1 | TGCAGTGCTAGAGATCCGTTGATTGAGCAGTTCTTC | CSARDPLIEQFF
TRBJ2-7 | medium-sized | TRBD1 | TRBV27 | TGTGCCACCCGCCGGCAGGGGGTTATCTACGAGCAGTACTTC | CATRRQGVIYEQYF
TRBJ2-7 | - | TRBD2 | TRBV7-2 | TGTGCCAGCAGCTTAGCGGGCAGCGGGGGCTCCTACGAGCAGTACTTC | CASSLAGSGGSYEQYF
TRBJ1-2 | many | - | TRBV7-9 | TGTGCCAGCACGTCCGGCTATGGCTACACCTTC | CASTSGYGYTF
TRBJ2-4 | many | - | TRBV7-9 | TGTGCCAGCAGCTTACCAAGAGTTAGTGGAGCCAAAAACATTCAGTACTTC | CASSLPRVSGAKNIQYF
TRBJ2-1 | few | TRBD1 | TRBV20-1 | TGCAGTGCTAGTAGTGGGACAGGGACCAATGAGCAGTTCTTC | CSASSGTGTNEQFF
TRBJ2-4 | - | TRBD2 | TRBV20-1 | TGCAGTGCTGACCCGTGGGAGGGGAAAAACATTCAGTACTTC | CSADPWEGKNIQYF
TRBJ2-5 | - | - | TRBV20-1 | TGCAGTGCAAACCGGGCGACGTACCAAGAGACCCAGTACTTC | CSANRATYQETQYF
TRBJ1-1 | many | - | TRBV3-1 | TGTGCCAGCAGCCAAGAGGTAATCCGCGAAGCTTTCTTT | CASSQEVIREAFF
TRBJ1-1 | - | - | TRBV13 | TGTGCCAGCAGTCCCGTAATGAACACTGAAGCTTTCTTT | CASSPVMNTEAFF
TRBJ2-7 | many | - | TRBV29-1 | TGCAGCGTAGAGACAGGTACGGCCTACGAGCAGTACTTC | CSVETGTAYEQYF
TRBJ2-1 | many | - | TRBV4-3 | TGCGCCAGCAGCCAAGATCGGCCTTACAATGAGCAGTTCTTC | CASSQDRPYNEQFF
TRBJ1-5 | - | TRBD1 | TRBV10-3 | TGTGCCATCAGTGAGTCGACAGGGTCCAATCAGCCCCAGCATTTT | CAISESTGSNQPQHF
TRBJ2-1 | - | - | TRBV20-1 | TGCAGTGCTAGAGAAGACTTACTTTCCTACAATGAGCAGTTCTTC | CSAREDLLSYNEQFF
TRBJ1-1 | medium-sized | - | TRBV29-1 | TGCAGCGTTCGACGGCTGGGAGTGGACACTGAAGCTTTCTTT | CSVRRLGVDTEAFF
TRBJ1-1 | medium-sized | - | TRBV20-1 | TGCAGTGCTAGAACGCTGACCGGCACTGAAGCTTTCTTT | CSARTLTGTEAFF
TRBJ1-6 | - | - | TRBV4-2 | TGTGCCAGCAGCCAAGATTTTTGGAATTCACCCCTCCACTTT | CASSQDFWNSPLHF
TRBJ1-1 | few | - | TRBV6-5 | TGTGCCAGCAGTTACGGCAGGGAGGCCACTGAAGCTTTCTTT | CASSYGREATEAFF